This is a list of T cell receptor beta chains from one sample in a study of shared clonotypes between healthy human individuals. Data came from immunoSEQ multiplex PCR; TCRdb stores just in-frame clones and leaves some out. Altogether some 980,000 clones are present, about 80% being singletons, with the ten largest covering roughly 1.5%. Sequencing used memory CD4+ T cells sorted from blood. The origin of the receptors is a man between 18 and 35 years old in good health. CDR3s leave out the opening cysteine and the closing phenylalanine or tryptophan. For some rows the clone size is stated as once, few or many, or as a class when expanded; others skip it.

clone_size	v_call	j_call	cdr3_aa
-	TRBV19	TRBJ2-3	ASSIEASGTDTQY
few	TRBV20-1	TRBJ2-1	SALAAEQF
-	TRBV18	TRBJ2-7	ASSETGEYYEQY
-	TRBV5-6	TRBJ2-5	ASSLSQSGTELWTQY
-	TRBV6-4	TRBJ1-1	ASSDSGRGTAF
-	TRBV7-9	TRBJ2-7	ASSSNRVGYEQY
-	TRBV30	TRBJ1-2	AWTTGQGGATNGYT
-	TRBV18	TRBJ1-6	ASSPKTGVDSPLH
-	TRBV7-2	TRBJ1-4	ASSLDVQIKGEKLF
-	TRBV4-1	TRBJ1-5	ASSQDEDQPQH
-	TRBV29-1	TRBJ1-4	SVTTGEKLF
-	TRBV5-4	TRBJ2-7	ASSRRDLADEQY
-	TRBV7-9	TRBJ1-3	ASRNSGNTIY
-	TRBV6-1	TRBJ1-5	ASSERPINQPQH
-	TRBV29-1	TRBJ1-6	SYHPRDRGYHSLVPLH
-	TRBV5-6	TRBJ1-6	ASSLGDWTNSPLH
-	TRBV5-6	TRBJ2-3	ASSLALTGTSTDTQY
-	TRBV10-3	TRBJ2-1	AIRRQAGEPYNEQF
-	TRBV30	TRBJ1-6	AWERFRNSPLH
-	TRBV13	TRBJ1-3	ASSSQATGNTIY
-	TRBV15	TRBJ1-1	ATSRDRTMNTEAF
-	TRBV5-1	TRBJ1-1	ASSYGTGTGVTEAF
-	TRBV7-9	TRBJ1-1	ASSLEPGVTNTEAF
-	TRBV6-1	TRBJ1-4	ASTTGGIGEKLF
-	TRBV28	TRBJ2-3	ASSSSGGARDTQY
-	TRBV6-1	TRBJ1-4	ASSQSRQGLF
-	TRBV7-2	TRBJ2-5	ASSFRTGVETQY
-	TRBV5-1	TRBJ2-2	ASMDRGPNTGELF
-	TRBV19	TRBJ1-1	ASSRGAEAF
-	TRBV7-9	TRBJ2-5	ASSSRTGGGQETQY
-	TRBV5-4	TRBJ2-3	ASFLRLGGGASDTQY
-	TRBV7-9	TRBJ2-4	ASSLEGADIQY
-	TRBV7-9	TRBJ2-2	ASSPLRDRNTGELF
many	TRBV9	TRBJ2-2	ASSVKGDGGRLIGELF
once	TRBV5-1	TRBJ2-7	ASTNGLAGGEQY
-	TRBV6-6	TRBJ1-6	ASRPTEKSPLH
-	TRBV14	TRBJ2-7	ASSQGPYEQY
-	TRBV28	TRBJ1-5	ASSLGQRSNQPQH
-	TRBV13	TRBJ2-5	ASSFDRGETQY
-	TRBV2	TRBJ2-5	ASSGGLAGETQY
once	TRBV7-2	TRBJ2-3	ASSGLADKSDTQY
-	TRBV4-2	TRBJ1-4	ASSQDGMGTNEKLF
few	TRBV7-2	TRBJ1-4	ASSLVTVTNEKLF
-	TRBV7-9	TRBJ1-4	ASSNQGGTNEKLF
-	TRBV25-1	TRBJ1-6	ASSELGREKNSPLH